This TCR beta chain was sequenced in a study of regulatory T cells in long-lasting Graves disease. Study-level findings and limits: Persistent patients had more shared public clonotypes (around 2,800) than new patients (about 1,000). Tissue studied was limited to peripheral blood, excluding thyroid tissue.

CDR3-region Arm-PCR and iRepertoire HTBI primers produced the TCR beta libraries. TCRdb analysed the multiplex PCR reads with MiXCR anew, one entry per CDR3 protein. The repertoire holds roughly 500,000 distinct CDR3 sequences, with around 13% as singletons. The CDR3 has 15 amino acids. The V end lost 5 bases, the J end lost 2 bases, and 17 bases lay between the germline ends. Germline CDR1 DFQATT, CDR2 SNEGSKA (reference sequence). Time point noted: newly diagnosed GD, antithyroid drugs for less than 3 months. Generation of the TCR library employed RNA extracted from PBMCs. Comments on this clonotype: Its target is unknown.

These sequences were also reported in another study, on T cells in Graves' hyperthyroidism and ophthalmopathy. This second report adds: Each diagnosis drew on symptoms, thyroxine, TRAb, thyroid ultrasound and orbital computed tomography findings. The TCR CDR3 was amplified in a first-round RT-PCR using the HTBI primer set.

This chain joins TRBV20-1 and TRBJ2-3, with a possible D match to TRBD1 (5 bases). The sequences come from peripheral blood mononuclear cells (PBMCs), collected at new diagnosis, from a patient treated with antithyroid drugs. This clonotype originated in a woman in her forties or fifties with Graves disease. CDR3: CSAPPTGAFTDTQYF. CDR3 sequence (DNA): TGCAGTGCTCCCCCCACAGGAGCGTTCACAGATACGCAGTATTTT.